This entry lists 22 T cell receptor beta chains sequenced from one sample in a study of control samples from healthy donors and cancer patients. The method was immunoSEQ multiplex PCR; TCRdb's version includes in-frame clones alone and lacks a portion of them. The table includes tens of thousands of clones, 70% to 90% detected once. The sample consisted of PBMCs. The origin of the receptors is a woman in her fifties or sixties with colorectal cancer.

This chain joins TRBV27 and TRBJ2-5, with D perhaps given as TRBD1 or TRBD2 (6 bases each). Germline CDR1 MNHEY, CDR2 SMNVEV (reference sequence). The CDR3 is made up of 15 amino acids. V dropped 0 bases and J dropped 5 bases, with 13 bases sitting between them. CDR3 coding DNA: TGTGCCAGCAGTTTATCGTTGGGGGGCTGGGAGACCCAGTACTTC. Protein product: CASSLSLGGWETQYF.

The rearrangement links TRBV7-2 to TRBJ1-2; TRBD1 matches at 10 bases. The germline V gene encodes CDR1 SGHTA and CDR2 FQGNSA. This CDR3 region has 13 residues. The J segment lost 8 bases and the V segment lost 3 bases, leaving 3 bases of the junction unmatched. CDR3 coding DNA: TGTGCCAGCAGCTTGGTGGGACAGGGGGGCTACACCTTC. Translation: CASSLVGQGGYTF.

Concerning this clone: Other DNA sequences in the same sample also yield this CDR3. This sequence joins TRBV5-4 and TRBJ2-5; weak D call: TRBD2 (6 bases). CDR3 length: 14 amino acids. V was shortened by 0 bases and J by 1 base, with 7 bases between the two germline ends. In germline, CDR1 is SGHNT, CDR2 YYREEE (reference sequence). The CDR3: CASSLGGVQETQYF. The CDR3 nucleotides are TGTGCCAGCAGCTTGGGCGGGGTCCAAGAGACCCAGTACTTC.

V gene TRBV5-6 combines with J gene TRBJ2-7; 7 bases line up with TRBD2. The germline gives CDR1 SGHDT, CDR2 YYEEEE. The CDR3 has 14 amino acids. V shed 4 bases and J 1 base; nucleotides not matched to a gene: 5. CDR3 loop: CASSPVGGSYEQYV. CDR3 bases: TGTGCCAGCAGCCCGGTGGGGGGGTCCTACGAGCAGTACGTC.

CDR3 sequence reads: CASSPLPNQPQHF. DNA for the CDR3: TGTGCCAGCAGCCCGCTCCCCAATCAGCCCCAGCATTTT. V usage is TRBV5-5 and J usage is TRBJ1-5; no clear D. CDR3 length equals 13 residues. Germline CDR1 is SGHKS and CDR2 is YYEKEE (reference sequence). Trimming removed 4 bases at V and 3 bases at J, with 8 bases between.

J is TRBJ2-3 and V is TRBV4-3; no reliable D call. The length of the CDR3 is 15 residues. The germline V gene encodes CDR1 LGHNA and CDR2 YSLEER. With 1 base removed from V and 4 bases from J, the gap between germline ends came to 12 bases. This chain's CDR3 is CASSQGVVLPDTQYF. CDR3 DNA sequence: TGCGCCAGCAGCCAAGGGGTAGTCCTCCCAGATACGCAGTATTTT.

The rearrangement uses TRBV7-9 and TRBJ1-2; weak D call: TRBD1 (6 bases). The CDR3 sequence is 12 residues long. CDR1 is SEHNR, CDR2 FQNEAQ, per germline (reference sequence). V lost 4 bases, J lost 3 bases, and 6 bases lay in between. The CDR3: CASSYRDYGYTF. CDR3 DNA: TGTGCCAGCAGCTACAGGGACTATGGCTACACCTTC.

The chain recombines TRBV10-1 with TRBJ2-1, with D perhaps TRBD1 (6 bases). The V and J ends lost 10 bases and 8 bases respectively, with 18 bases between them. Germline assignment: CDR1 WNHNN and CDR2 SYGVQD (reference sequence). The CDR3 has 13 amino acids. The CDR3 sequence is CATQPGVKDEQFF. DNA for the CDR3: TGCGCCACTCAACCAGGGGTCAAGGATGAGCAGTTCTTC.

This chain joins TRBV19 and TRBJ1-5; TRBD1 might be the D (5 bases). This CDR3 region has 15 residues. V dropped 2 bases and J dropped 4 bases, with 12 bases sitting between them. Germline lookup yields CDR1 LNHDA and CDR2 SQIVND (reference sequence). The CDR3 nucleotides read TGTGCCAGTAGTATAAGTGGAGGGGATAATCAGCCCCAGCATTTT. This sequence encodes CASSISGGDNQPQHF. The full variable domain, rest sourced from reference TRBV19 and TRBJ1-5, is DGGITQSPKYLFRKEGQNVTLSCEQNLNHDAMYWYRQDPGQGLRLIYYSQIVNDFQKGDIAEGYSVSREKKESFPLTVTSAQKNPTAFYLCASSISGGDNQPQHFGDGTRLSIL.

The chain couples TRBV29-1 to TRBJ1-2; D gene ambiguous. CDR1 and CDR2 from the germline V gene are SQVTM and ANQGSEA. Trimming stripped 1 base from V and 6 bases from J, with 9 bases between. The CDR3 consists of 12 residues. The CDR3 DNA reads as TGCAGCGTTGAAGGCGGAGAGCATGGCTACACCTTC. Protein: CSVEGGEHGYTF.

The chain links TRBV28 to TRBJ1-6; D uncertain. This CDR3 is 14 amino acids long. The V end was cut by 3 bases, the J end by 2 bases, with 5 bases between. Per the germline V gene, CDR1 is MDHEN and CDR2 is SYDVKM. The CDR3 coding sequence is TGTGCCAGCAGTTTGGCTGCCTATAATTCACCCCTCCACTTT. Translation gives CASSLAAYNSPLHF.

The V gene is TRBV29-1, the J gene TRBJ2-3, with D possibly TRBD2 on 5 matching bases. Trimming stripped 3 bases from V and 5 bases from J, with 12 bases between. Germline-derived CDR1 and CDR2 are SQVTM and ANQGSEA. The CDR3 consists of 13 residues. The CDR3 loop is CSVDSGSLDTQYF. The CDR3 region has the DNA TGCAGCGTTGATTCTGGGAGTTTAGATACGCAGTATTTT.

J is TRBJ1-1 and V is TRBV7-3; D is possibly TRBD1 (5 bases). The CDR3 is 15 amino acids. Trimming cost V 1 base and J 1 base, with 10 bases left between them. Germline CDR1 reads SGHTA; CDR2 reads FQGTGA. In DNA form, the CDR3 reads TGTGCCAGCAGCTTAAGAGCCCAGGGGAACACTGAAGCTTTCTTT. Translating it yields CASSLRAQGNTEAFF.

This clone was seen only a few times. This sequence joins TRBV7-2 and TRBJ1-1, with 8 positions matching TRBD1. The germline gives CDR1 SGHTA, CDR2 FQGNSA. The CDR3 covers 16 residues. V was clipped by 1 base and J by 1 base; unmatched bases: 5. The CDR3 nucleotides read TGTGCCAGCAGCTTAGTCTCAGGGGGCCAGAACACTGAAGCTTTCTTT. Amino acids: CASSLVSGGQNTEAFF.

V gene TRBV7-2 combines with J gene TRBJ2-2, with a weak D call TRBD2 (6 bases). V shed 5 bases and J shed 3 bases, with 10 bases lying between them. This CDR3 spans 14 amino acids. The germline gives CDR1 SGHTA, CDR2 FQGNSA. The CDR3 loop reads CASSTGTHTGELFF. In nucleotides, the CDR3 is TGTGCCAGCAGCACCGGGACTCACACCGGGGAGCTGTTTTTT.

The rearrangement joins TRBV12-3 or TRBV12-4 to TRBJ1-2, with D uncertain. Trimming shortened V by 3 bases and J by 5 bases, and 10 bases separated the two germline ends. The CDR3 runs 13 residues. CDR3: CASSFSRRYGYTF. The CDR3 nucleotides read TGTGCCAGCAGTTTTTCCCGGCGATATGGCTACACCTTC.

J is TRBJ2-7 and V is TRBV6-5; 9 nucleotides match TRBD1. CDR3 size: 16 residues. Germline V gene lookup returns CDR1 MNHEY and CDR2 SVGAGI. J lost 6 bases, V lost 0 bases, and 9 bases had no gene match. CDR3 sequence: CASSYSGQGTWGEQYV. The CDR3 DNA reads TGTGCCAGCAGTTACTCTGGACAGGGGACATGGGGCGAGCAGTACGTC.

This chain uses TRBV6-2 or TRBV6-3 with TRBJ1-1, with 7 bases identical to TRBD1. V dropped 6 bases and J dropped 0; count of bases not matched to a gene: 10. The CDR3 loop spans 16 amino acids. CDR1 MNHEY and CDR2 SVGEGT come from the germline V gene. CDR3 region: CASSWGQWGMNTEAFF. CDR3 in DNA: TGTGCCAGCAGCTGGGGACAGTGGGGCATGAACACTGAAGCTTTCTTT.

This clone was seen just once. The rearrangement links TRBV18 to TRBJ2-1; 7 bases agree with TRBD1. Germline V lookup: CDR1 KGHSH, CDR2 LQKENI. There are 14 residues in the CDR3. J gave up 7 bases and V 5 bases, and 8 bases lay outside the gene matches. CDR3 in DNA: TGTGCCAGCTCAGTACAGGGGTTAAAGAATGAGCAGTTCTTC. Translated: CASSVQGLKNEQFF.

The CDR3 region has the DNA TGTGCCAGCTCCCCGGGGACAGGGGGCAACTATGGCTACACCTTC. Its translation is CASSPGTGGNYGYTF. The chain couples TRBV18 to TRBJ1-2, with 12 bases lining up with TRBD1. Looked up from germline, CDR1 is KGHSH and CDR2 is LQKENI. The CDR3 is made up of 15 amino acids. Trimming removed 6 bases from V and 2 bases from J; junction bases left unmatched: 4.

As DNA, the CDR3 is TGTGCCAGCAGCGTGGATGGCAGCGGGGAGCAGTACGTC. It codes for CASSVDGSGEQYV. V usage is TRBV9 and J usage is TRBJ2-7; tentatively, D is TRBD2 (6 bases). The CDR3 totals 13 residues. V lost 2 bases and J 7 bases, leaving 13 bases between the germline ends. In germline, CDR1 is SGDLS, CDR2 YYNGEE.

This chain uses TRBV5-1 with TRBJ1-6, with 7 bases fitting TRBD1. The CDR3 loop spans 15 amino acids. Germline assignment: CDR1 SGHRS and CDR2 YFSETQ. With V trimmed by 0 bases and J by 6 bases, 3 bases remained unmatched. The CDR3 is CASSLEYRGNSPLHF. CDR3 sequence (DNA): TGCGCCAGCAGCTTGGAGTACAGGGGTAATTCACCCCTCCACTTT.